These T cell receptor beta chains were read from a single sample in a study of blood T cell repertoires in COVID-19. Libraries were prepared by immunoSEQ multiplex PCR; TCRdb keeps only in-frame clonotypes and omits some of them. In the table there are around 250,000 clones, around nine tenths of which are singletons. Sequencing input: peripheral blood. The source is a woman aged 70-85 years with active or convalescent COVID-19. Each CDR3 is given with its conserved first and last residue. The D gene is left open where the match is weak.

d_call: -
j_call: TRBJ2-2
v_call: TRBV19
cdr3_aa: CASSIQKQGRAGELFF

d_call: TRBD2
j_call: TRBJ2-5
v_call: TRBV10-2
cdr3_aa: CASSPLAGAQETQYF

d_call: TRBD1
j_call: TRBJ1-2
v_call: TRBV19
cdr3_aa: CASSRQGSGYTF

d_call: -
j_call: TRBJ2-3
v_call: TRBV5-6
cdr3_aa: CASSFSGGTSTDTQYF

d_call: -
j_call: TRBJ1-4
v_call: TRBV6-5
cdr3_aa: CASSYAGDEKLFF

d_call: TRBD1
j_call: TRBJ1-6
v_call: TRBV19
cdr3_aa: CASMDPGGPLHF

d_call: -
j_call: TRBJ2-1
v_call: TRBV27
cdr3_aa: CASSPQGRWNEQFF

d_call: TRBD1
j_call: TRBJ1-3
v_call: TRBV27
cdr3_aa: CASRPLQGVSGNTIYF

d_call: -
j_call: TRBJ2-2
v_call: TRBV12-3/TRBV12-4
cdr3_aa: CASSVAGELFF

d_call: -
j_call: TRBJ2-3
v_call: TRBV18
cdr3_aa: CASQTDGTSTDTQYF

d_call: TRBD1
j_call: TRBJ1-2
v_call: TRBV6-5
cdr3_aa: CASSPRQGLYGYTF

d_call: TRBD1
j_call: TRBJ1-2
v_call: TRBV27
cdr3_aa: CASSSGGLRDTYGYTF

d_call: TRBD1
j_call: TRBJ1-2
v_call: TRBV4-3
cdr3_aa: CASRLSATGTGGLGYTF

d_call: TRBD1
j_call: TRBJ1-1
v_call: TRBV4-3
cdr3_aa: CASSQEGGGILNTEAFF

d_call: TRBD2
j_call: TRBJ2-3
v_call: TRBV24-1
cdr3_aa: CASSRGAGDTQYF

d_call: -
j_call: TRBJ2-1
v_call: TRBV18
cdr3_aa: CASSLAGTGSAFF

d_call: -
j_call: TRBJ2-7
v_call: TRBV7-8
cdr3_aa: CASSSTRGAQENEQYF

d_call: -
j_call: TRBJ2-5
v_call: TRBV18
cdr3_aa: CACGVSGETQYF

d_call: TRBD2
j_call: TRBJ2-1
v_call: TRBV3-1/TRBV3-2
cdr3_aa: CASSRAGGHNEQFF